This TCR beta chain was documented in a study of CD8 T cells in Susac syndrome. The authors reverse transcribed 0.5 to 1 ug RNA with random hexamers. TCRdb ran MiXCR on the immunoSEQ multiplex PCR reads and lists one entry per CDR3 protein. The sample lists about 82,000 distinct CDR3 sequences; 95% to 97% were seen once. CDR3 size: 15 residues. Trimming pared 0 bases from V and 4 bases from J, leaving 12 bases between. Per germline, CDR1 MNHEY and CDR2 SVGAGI. This clonotype originated in a human donor with Susac syndrome. V is TRBV6-5 and J is TRBJ1-2; the D gene is possibly TRBD1 (5 bases). Sequencing was done on a sample of CD8+ T cells from PBMCs. This chain's CDR3 is CASSYSEGHPYGYTF. CDR3 sequence (DNA): TGTGCCAGCAGTTACTCAGAGGGGCACCCCTATGGCTACACCTTC.